The clone carrying this TCR beta chain showed up just a few times. Across roughly 25 US areas, participants ranged in age from about 18 to 100 years. This record belongs to a study of blood T cell repertoires in COVID-19. About the study: From the United States, Italy and Spain came samples of acute and convalescent COVID-19. T cells, B-cell-depleted T cells, or PBMCs supplied cDNA or gDNA.

The V end lost 4 bases, the J end lost 8 bases, and 12 bases lay between the germline ends. The CDR3 has 12 amino acids. Germline V CDR1 and CDR2: SGHTS, YDEGEE. Measured with immunoSEQ multiplex PCR; TCRdb has only the in-frame clones, and not every one. The sample contains approximately 440,000 clones, around 87% of which appear only once. The chain couples TRBV5-8 to TRBJ1-1; tentative D call: TRBD1 (5 bases). Sequences were obtained from PBMCs or T cells enriched from blood (not recorded which). The origin of this receptor is a young woman who had recovered from COVID-19. CDR3 sequence (DNA): TGTGCCAGCAGCATTGGAGGGGTAGAAGCTTTCTTT. It is translated as CASSIGGVEAFF.